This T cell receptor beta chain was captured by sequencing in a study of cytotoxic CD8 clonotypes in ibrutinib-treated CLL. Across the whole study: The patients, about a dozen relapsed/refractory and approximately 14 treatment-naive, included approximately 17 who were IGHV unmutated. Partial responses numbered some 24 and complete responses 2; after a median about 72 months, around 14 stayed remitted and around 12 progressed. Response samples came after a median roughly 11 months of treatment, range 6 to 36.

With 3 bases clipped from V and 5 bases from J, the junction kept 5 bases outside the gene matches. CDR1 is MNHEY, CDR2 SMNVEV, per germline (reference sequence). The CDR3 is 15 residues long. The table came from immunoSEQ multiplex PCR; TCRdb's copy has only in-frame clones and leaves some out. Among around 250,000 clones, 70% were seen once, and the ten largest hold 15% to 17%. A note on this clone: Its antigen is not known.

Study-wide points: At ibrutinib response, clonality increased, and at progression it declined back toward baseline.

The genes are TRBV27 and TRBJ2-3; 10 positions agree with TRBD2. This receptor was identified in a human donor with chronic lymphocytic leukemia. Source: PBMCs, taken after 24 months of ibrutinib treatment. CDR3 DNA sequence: TGTGCCAGCAGTTTTCGGACTAGCGGACAAGATACGCAGTATTTT. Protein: CASSFRTSGQDTQYF.